What follows is one T cell receptor beta chain and its context. The record originates from a study of blood T cells in healthy people across ages. Sample-barcoded 5' priming and a J-beta primer mix drove a second PCR of about 6 to 12 cycles. Each cDNA was tagged by a template-switch adaptor containing 12 random nucleotides. TCRdb independently ran MiXCR on the 5' RACE reads; one entry per CDR3 protein. Among approximately 800,000 distinct CDR3 sequences listed, 58% were seen once. Approximately 10 milliliters was the volume of peripheral blood drawn from each donor. The CDR3 consists of 18 residues. The germline V and J ends were trimmed by 6 bases and 0 bases, with 21 bases remaining between them. Germline V lookup: CDR1 SGHRS, CDR2 YFSETQ.

The sequenced material came from blood. The sequence was collected from a man aged 25-45 years in good health. The chain employs TRBV5-1 and TRBJ2-2, with a tentative D call TRBD2 (6 bases). CDR3 sequence: CASKMQGGTPANTGELFF. DNA of the CDR3: TGCGCCAGCAAAATGCAAGGCGGGACTCCAGCGAACACCGGGGAGCTGTTTTTT.